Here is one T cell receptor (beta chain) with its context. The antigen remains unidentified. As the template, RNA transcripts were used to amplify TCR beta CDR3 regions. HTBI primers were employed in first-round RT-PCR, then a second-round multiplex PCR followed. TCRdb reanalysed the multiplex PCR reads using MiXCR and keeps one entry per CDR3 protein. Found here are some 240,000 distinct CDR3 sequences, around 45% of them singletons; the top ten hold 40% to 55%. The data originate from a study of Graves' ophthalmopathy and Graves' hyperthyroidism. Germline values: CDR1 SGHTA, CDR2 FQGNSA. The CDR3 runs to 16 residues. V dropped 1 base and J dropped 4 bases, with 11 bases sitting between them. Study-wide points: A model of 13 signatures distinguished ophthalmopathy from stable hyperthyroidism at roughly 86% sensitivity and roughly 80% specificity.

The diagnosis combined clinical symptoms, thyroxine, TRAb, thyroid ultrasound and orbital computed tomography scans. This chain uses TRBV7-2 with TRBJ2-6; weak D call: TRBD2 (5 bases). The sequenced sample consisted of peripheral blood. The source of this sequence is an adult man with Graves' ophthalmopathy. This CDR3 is CASSLGVASGANVLTF. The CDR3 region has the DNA TGTGCCAGCAGCTTAGGTGTAGCGAGCGGGGCCAACGTCCTGACTTTC.